This passage covers 20 T cell receptor beta chains from one sample sequenced in a study of beta chain features in type 1 diabetes. Sequenced material consisted of expressed TCRB transcripts (all of the isolated RNA was reverse transcribed). Generated by immunoSEQ multiplex PCR, the TCRdb table keeps only in-frame clones and is missing some. In the table there are about 240,000 clones, over 11% of which are singletons. The antigens of these receptors remain unknown. Regarding the study as a whole: Across all four CD4+ subsets, people with type 1 diabetes showed modestly shorter TCRB CDR3s.

The sequenced sample was naive CD4+ T cells from blood. These TCRs come from a man aged 30-40 years with type 1 diabetes.

The sample holds a few counts of this clone. The V gene is TRBV7-8, the J gene TRBJ1-5, with 9 bases aligning to TRBD1. Germline CDR1 SGHVS, CDR2 FQNEAQ. This CDR3 is 12 amino acids long. The ends lost 5 bases at V and 12 bases at J; junction bases unmatched: 5. CDR3 residues: CASSIGTGRQHF. CDR3 nucleotide sequence: TGTGCCAGCAGCATCGGGACAGGGCGCCAGCATTTT.

This clone was found a few times. V gene TRBV2 combines with J gene TRBJ2-7; the match to TRBD1 covers 9 bases. The CDR3 length is 16 residues. The V gene's germline CDR1 is SNHLY and CDR2 FYNNEI. V gave up 8 bases and J gave up 7 bases; unmatched junction bases: 18. CDR3 sequence reads: CASHPKTGTGSPEQYF. The CDR3, as DNA: TGTGCCAGCCACCCAAAGACCGGGACAGGGAGTCCTGAGCAGTACTTC.

The CDR3 DNA is TGTGCCAGCAGTGAGCCCAGGACAGAGCGCTACGAGCAGTACTTC. Residues: CASSEPRTERYEQYF. The chain links TRBV2 to TRBJ2-7; D is possibly TRBD1 (6 bases). The CDR3 is 15 amino acids. With 3 bases removed from V and 3 bases from J, the gap between germline ends came to 15 bases. Looked up from germline, CDR1 is SNHLY and CDR2 is FYNNEI. The complete variable domain, with remaining parts taken from reference TRBV2 and TRBJ2-7, reads EPEVTQTPSHQVTQMGQEVILRCVPISNHLYFYWYRQILGQKVEFLVSFYNNEISEKSEIFDDQFSVERPDGSNFTLKIRSTKLEDSAMYFCASSEPRTERYEQYFGPGTRLTVT.

The sample holds a few counts of this clone. The J gene is TRBJ2-3, the V gene TRBV14; D remains unclear. Per the germline V gene, CDR1 is SGHDN and CDR2 is FVKESK. V lost 2 bases, J lost 4 bases, and 13 bases lay in between. CDR3 length: 15 residues. CDR3 sequence (DNA): TGTGCCAGCAGCCAAAGAAGCCCGACTTCAGATACGCAGTATTTT. Its translation is CASSQRSPTSDTQYF. The full variable domain, its missing parts supplied by reference TRBV14 and TRBJ2-3, is EAGVTQFPSHSVIEKGQTVTLRCDPISGHDNLYWYRRVMGKEIKFLLHFVKESKQDESGMPNNRFLAERTGGTYSTLKVQPAELEDSGVYFCASSQRSPTSDTQYFGPGTRLTVL.

Here the CDR3 reads CASTSDRGSYEQYF. CDR3 in DNA: TGTGCCAGCACCTCGGACAGGGGTTCCTACGAGCAGTACTTC. The chain is built from TRBV2 and TRBJ2-7; 9 bases line up with TRBD1. With V trimmed by 7 bases and J by 1 base, 5 bases remained unmatched. The germline gives CDR1 SNHLY, CDR2 FYNNEI. The CDR3 is 14 amino acids.

This chain uses TRBV6-1 with TRBJ2-7; D perhaps matches TRBD1 (6 bases). Germline CDR1 MNHNS, CDR2 SASEGT. The CDR3 has 14 amino acids. With 6 bases removed from V and 0 bases from J, the gap between germline ends came to 12 bases. CDR3 nucleotides: TGTGCCAGCAGGCGGGCGGACAGCTCCTACGAGCAGTACTTC. Amino acids: CASRRADSSYEQYF.

This clone was picked up one time. This chain uses TRBV18 with TRBJ2-7; the D gene is possibly TRBD2 (5 bases). This CDR3 contains 13 residues. CDR1 and CDR2 (germline): KGHSH, LQKENI. Trimming pared 3 bases from V and 3 bases from J, leaving 9 bases between. The DNA for the CDR3 is TGTGCCAGCTCACCTGACGGGGTCTACGAGCAGTACTTC. This sequence encodes CASSPDGVYEQYF.

The gene calls are TRBV11-2 and TRBJ1-5; no clear D. The V gene lost 5 bases and the J gene lost 0 bases, with 14 bases spanning the gap. Germline values: CDR1 SGHAT, CDR2 FQNNGV. This CDR3 comprises 16 residues. CDR3 DNA sequence: TGTGCCAGCAGCCCACCTAATCGAGATAGCAATCAGCCCCAGCATTTT. This sequence encodes CASSPPNRDSNQPQHF.

This clone was observed a few times. The CDR3, as DNA: TGCGCCAGCAGCTTGCAAGGGACAGACCTCTACGAGCAGTACTTC. This codes for CASSLQGTDLYEQYF. V and J are TRBV5-1 and TRBJ2-7; 7 nucleotides align to TRBD1. There are 15 residues in the CDR3. The J segment lost 3 bases and the V segment lost 1 base, leaving 7 bases of the junction unmatched. Germline V gene sequence: CDR1 SGHRS, CDR2 YFSETQ. The complete variable domain, with remaining parts taken from reference TRBV5-1 and TRBJ2-7, reads KAGVTQTPRYLIKTRGQQVTLSCSPISGHRSVSWYQQTPGQGLQFLFEYFSETQRNKGNFPGRFSGRQFSNSRSEMNVSTLELGDSALYLCASSLQGTDLYEQYFGPGTRLTVT.

This rearrangement joins TRBV18 to TRBJ1-4, with D unresolved. Trimming removed 4 bases from V and 1 base from J, with 10 bases in between. CDR1 KGHSH and CDR2 LQKENI come from the germline V gene. The CDR3 contains 15 residues. This chain's CDR3 is CASSLMVGTNEKLFF. As DNA, the CDR3 is TGTGCCAGCTCACTCATGGTCGGAACTAATGAAAAACTGTTTTTT.

The rearrangement joins TRBV2 to TRBJ1-2; possible D gene TRBD1, 6 bases. Per germline, CDR1 SNHLY and CDR2 FYNNEI. The CDR3 totals 13 residues. The V and J ends lost 4 bases and 7 bases respectively, with 13 bases between them. CDR3 loop: CASSGAGEGGYTF. In DNA form, the CDR3 reads TGTGCCAGCAGTGGGGCAGGGGAAGGTGGCTACACCTTC.

There are a few counts of this clone. The rearrangement uses TRBV5-4 and TRBJ2-1; 8 nucleotides line up with TRBD2. With 4 bases clipped from V and 5 bases from J, the junction kept 5 bases outside the gene matches. The CDR3 sequence is 14 residues long. Germline V gives CDR1 SGHNT, CDR2 YYREEE (reference sequence). CDR3 coding DNA: TGTGCCAGCAGCCCTGGACTAGCAAACAATGAGCAGTTCTTC. It is translated as CASSPGLANNEQFF.

The chain has TRBV14 and TRBJ1-1; the D gene is possibly TRBD1 (5 bases). The germline gives CDR1 SGHDN, CDR2 FVKESK. The CDR3 runs to 14 residues. V was trimmed by 4 bases and J by 3 bases, leaving 12 bases between them. The CDR3 bases are TGTGCCAGCAGCCTCTACGGGGGAGACACTGAAGCTTTCTTT. It translates to CASSLYGGDTEAFF.

This CDR3 is CASGLGDTEAFF. CDR3 sequence (DNA): TGTGCCTCAGGATTAGGGGACACTGAAGCTTTCTTT. The chain carries TRBV30 and TRBJ1-1; weak D call: TRBD1 (5 bases). From germline, CDR1 is GTSNPN and CDR2 SVGIG (reference sequence). The CDR3 spans 12 residues. V shed 7 bases and J shed 3 bases, with 12 bases lying between them.

This clone was found a few times. The gene calls are TRBV2 and TRBJ1-2; possible D gene TRBD1, 6 bases. Per germline, CDR1 SNHLY and CDR2 FYNNEI. Deletions cut 0 bases from V and 7 bases from J, with 15 bases between. The CDR3 is made up of 15 amino acids. The CDR3 sequence is CASSEAQVVGGGYTF. In DNA, the CDR3 is TGTGCCAGCAGTGAAGCCCAAGTGGTAGGGGGTGGCTACACCTTC.

This clone has only a few counts. This chain connects TRBV7-8 to TRBJ1-1; TRBD1 agrees at 9 bases. The germline V gene has CDR1 SGHVS and CDR2 FQNEAQ. This CDR3 comprises 14 residues. Trimming removed 0 bases from V and 6 bases from J; junction bases left unmatched: 2. CDR3 in amino acids: CASSLADRGPEAFF. DNA of the CDR3: TGTGCCAGCAGCTTAGCGGACAGGGGCCCTGAAGCTTTCTTT.

This clone was seen only a few times. V is TRBV7-2 and J is TRBJ2-5; 7 bases line up with TRBD2. With V trimmed by 6 bases and J by 1 base, 11 bases remained unmatched. The CDR3 loop spans 16 amino acids. Germline V gives CDR1 SGHTA, CDR2 FQGNSA. The CDR3 DNA follows: TGTGCCAGCAGGGGCTCGGCGGGGGTCATCCAAGAGACCCAGTACTTC. Its protein product is CASRGSAGVIQETQYF.

The chain employs TRBV9 and TRBJ2-1; 13 nucleotides line up with TRBD2. The trim removed 4 bases at V and 7 bases at J, leaving 5 bases unmatched. CDR1 SGDLS and CDR2 YYNGEE come from the germline V gene. This CDR3 is built from 15 residues. The CDR3 loop is CASSSTTSGGNEQFF. CDR3 nucleotides: TGTGCCAGCAGCTCCACGACTAGCGGGGGGAATGAGCAGTTCTTC.

The chain carries TRBV29-1 and TRBJ1-2; a possible D gene is TRBD1 (6 bases). The CDR3 spans 13 residues. In germline, CDR1 is SQVTM, CDR2 ANQGSEA. Between the trimmed V and J ends, which lost 2 bases and 2 bases, there was a span of 9 bases. The DNA of the CDR3 is TGCAGCGTTGAAAAGGGGGTGAACTATGGCTACACCTTC. It specifies CSVEKGVNYGYTF.

This clone has just a few counts. J is TRBJ2-3 and V is TRBV10-3; D call uncertain. The CDR3 contains 15 residues. Germline-derived CDR1 and CDR2 are ENHRY and SYGVKD. Trimming shortened V by 4 bases and J by 0 bases, and 11 bases separated the two germline ends. The CDR3 DNA follows: TGTGCCATCAGTGCTCACAGCCCTAGCACAGATACGCAGTATTTT. Its translation is CAISAHSPSTDTQYF.